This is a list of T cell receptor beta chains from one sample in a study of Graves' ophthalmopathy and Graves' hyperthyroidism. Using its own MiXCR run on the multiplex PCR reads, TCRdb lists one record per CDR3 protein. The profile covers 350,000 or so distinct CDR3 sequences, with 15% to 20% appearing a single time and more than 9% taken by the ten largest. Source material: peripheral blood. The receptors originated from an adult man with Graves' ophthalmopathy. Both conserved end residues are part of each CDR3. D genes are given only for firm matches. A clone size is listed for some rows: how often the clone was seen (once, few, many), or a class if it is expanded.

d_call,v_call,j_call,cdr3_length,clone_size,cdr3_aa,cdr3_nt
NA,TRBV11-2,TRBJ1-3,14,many,CASRVLESADTIYF,TGTGCCAGCAGGGTCTTAGAATCGGCAGACACCATATATTTT
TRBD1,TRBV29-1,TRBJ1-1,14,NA,CSVEGSGGITEAFF,TGCAGCGTTGAAGGATCAGGGGGCATCACTGAAGCTTTCTTT
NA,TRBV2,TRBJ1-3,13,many,CASSGGLINTIYF,TGTGCCAGCAGCGGGGGACTGATAAACACCATATATTTT
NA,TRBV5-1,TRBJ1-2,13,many,CASSLGVRDGYTF,TGCGCCAGCAGCCTGGGAGTACGCGATGGCTACACCTTC
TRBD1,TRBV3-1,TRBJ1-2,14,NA,CASSPQGQRGGYTF,TGTGCCAGCAGCCCCCAGGGACAGAGAGGTGGCTACACCTTC
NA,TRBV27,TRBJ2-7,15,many,CASSFFAQEPYEQYF,TGTGCCAGCAGTTTTTTTGCGCAGGAACCTTACGAGCAGTACTTC
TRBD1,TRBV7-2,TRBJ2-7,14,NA,CASSLDRGANEQYF,TGTGCCAGCAGCTTAGACAGGGGAGCCAACGAGCAGTACTTC
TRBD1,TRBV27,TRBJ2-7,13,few,CARSRTGGYEQYF,TGTGCCAGGAGTAGGACAGGGGGCTACGAGCAGTACTTC
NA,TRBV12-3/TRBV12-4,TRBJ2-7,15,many,CASSLWAGAFDEQYF,TGTGCCAGCAGTTTATGGGCAGGGGCTTTCGACGAGCAGTACTTC
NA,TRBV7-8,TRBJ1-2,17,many,CASSLAPGSRPIYGYTF,TGTGCCAGCAGCTTAGCTCCTGGGTCCCGGCCTATCTATGGCTACACCTTC
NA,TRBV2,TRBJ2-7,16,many,CASSEALLGVLGEQYF,TGTGCCAGCAGTGAAGCGCTTCTCGGGGTTCTCGGCGAGCAGTACTTC
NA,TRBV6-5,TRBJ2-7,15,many,CASSYLAGGSYEQYF,TGTGCCAGCAGTTACCTAGCAGGAGGCTCCTACGAGCAGTACTTC
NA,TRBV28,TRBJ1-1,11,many,CAALVGTEAFF,TGTGCCGCGTTAGTAGGCACTGAAGCTTTCTTT
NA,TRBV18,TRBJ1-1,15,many,CASSRQPQRDTEAFF,TGTGCCAGCTCCCGACAGCCCCAGAGAGACACTGAAGCTTTCTTT
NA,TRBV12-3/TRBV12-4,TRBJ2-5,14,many,CASRTAQGQETQYF,TGTGCCAGCAGGACCGCTCAGGGGCAAGAGACCCAGTACTTC
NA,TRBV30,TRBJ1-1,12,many,CAWSGGRTEAFF,TGTGCCTGGAGCGGGGGACGGACTGAAGCTTTCTTT
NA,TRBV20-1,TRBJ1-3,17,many,CSAREARGTNSGNTIYF,TGCAGTGCTAGAGAAGCCCGGGGCACAAACTCTGGAAACACCATATATTTT
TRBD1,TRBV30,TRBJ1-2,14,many,CAWMDRGKGSGYTF,TGTGCCTGGATGGACAGGGGTAAGGGGTCTGGCTACACCTTC
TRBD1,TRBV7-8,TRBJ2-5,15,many,CASSARTGGEETQYF,TGTGCCAGCAGCGCTCGGACAGGGGGCGAAGAGACCCAGTACTTC
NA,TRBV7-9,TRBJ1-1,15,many,CASSLAAGATAEAFF,TGTGCCAGCAGCTTAGCGGCGGGGGCGACGGCTGAAGCTTTCTTT
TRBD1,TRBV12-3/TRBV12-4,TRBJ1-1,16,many,CASKPDRGEGNTEAFF,TGTGCCAGCAAACCGGACAGGGGGGAGGGGAACACTGAAGCTTTCTTT
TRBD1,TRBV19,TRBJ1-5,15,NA,CASTVTGGVNQPQHF,TGTGCCAGTACCGTGACAGGGGGGGTCAATCAGCCCCAGCATTTT
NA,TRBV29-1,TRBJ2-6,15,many,CSVEEVRDFYAVLTF,TGCAGCGTTGAAGAGGTCAGGGACTTTTATGCCGTCCTGACTTTC
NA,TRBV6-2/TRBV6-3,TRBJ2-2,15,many,CASRNQGTNTGELFF,TGTGCCAGCAGGAATCAGGGCACGAACACCGGGGAGCTGTTTTTT
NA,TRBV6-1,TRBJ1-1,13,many,CASSEMWLAEAFF,TGTGCCAGCAGTGAAATGTGGTTGGCTGAAGCTTTCTTT
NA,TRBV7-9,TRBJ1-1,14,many,CASSLERGSTEAFF,TGTGCCAGCAGCTTAGAGCGGGGCTCAACTGAAGCTTTCTTT
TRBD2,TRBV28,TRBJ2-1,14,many,CASTSGAGYNEQFF,TGTGCCAGCACTAGCGGGGCAGGCTACAATGAGCAGTTCTTC
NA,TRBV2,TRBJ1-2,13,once,CASSGAGPYGYTF,TGTGCCAGCAGTGGGGCAGGCCCCTATGGCTACACCTTC
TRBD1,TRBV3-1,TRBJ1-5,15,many,CASSSRGDRGQPQHF,TGTGCCAGCAGCTCGAGGGGGGACAGGGGACAGCCCCAGCATTTT
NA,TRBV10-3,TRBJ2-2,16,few,CAISESKGANTGELFF,TGTGCCATCAGTGAGTCGAAAGGGGCGAACACCGGGGAGCTGTTTTTT
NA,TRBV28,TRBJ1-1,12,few,CAGQSMNTEAFF,TGTGCCGGACAGAGCATGAACACTGAAGCTTTCTTT
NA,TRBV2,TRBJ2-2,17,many,CASSLELVRTNTGELFF,TGTGCCAGCAGCCTCGAACTAGTTCGCACGAACACCGGGGAGCTGTTTTTT
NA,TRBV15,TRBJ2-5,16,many,CATSRVIAIGQETQYF,TGTGCCACCAGCAGAGTAATTGCGATAGGCCAAGAGACCCAGTACTTC
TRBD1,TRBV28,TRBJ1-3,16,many,CASSPSTGTGGNTIYF,TGTGCCAGCAGTCCTTCGACAGGGACGGGTGGAAACACCATATATTTT
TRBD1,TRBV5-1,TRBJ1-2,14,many,CASSPTGARYGYTF,TGCGCCAGCAGCCCAACAGGGGCGAGATATGGCTACACCTTC
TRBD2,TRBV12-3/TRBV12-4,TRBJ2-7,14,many,CASSSRLAVYEQYF,TGTGCCAGCAGTTCCCGACTAGCAGTCTACGAGCAGTACTTC
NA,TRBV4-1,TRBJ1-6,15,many,CASSQFGGRNSPLHF,TGCGCCAGCAGCCAATTCGGGGGGCGCAATTCACCCCTCCACTTT
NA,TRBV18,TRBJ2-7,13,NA,CASSPDQGGEQYF,TGTGCCAGCTCACCCGACCAGGGAGGCGAGCAGTACTTC
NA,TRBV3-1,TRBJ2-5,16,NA,CASSQVAGAPAETQYF,TGTGCCAGCAGCCAAGTGGCGGGGGCCCCTGCAGAGACCCAGTACTTC
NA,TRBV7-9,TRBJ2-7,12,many,CASSQSLGEQYF,TGTGCCAGCAGCCAAAGTCTGGGCGAGCAGTACTTC
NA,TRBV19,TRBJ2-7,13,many,CASSMVGSYEQYF,TGTGCCAGTAGTATGGTAGGGAGCTACGAGCAGTACTTC
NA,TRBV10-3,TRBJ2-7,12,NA,CAISTGSEEQYF,TGTGCCATCAGTACAGGGTCGGAAGAGCAGTACTTC